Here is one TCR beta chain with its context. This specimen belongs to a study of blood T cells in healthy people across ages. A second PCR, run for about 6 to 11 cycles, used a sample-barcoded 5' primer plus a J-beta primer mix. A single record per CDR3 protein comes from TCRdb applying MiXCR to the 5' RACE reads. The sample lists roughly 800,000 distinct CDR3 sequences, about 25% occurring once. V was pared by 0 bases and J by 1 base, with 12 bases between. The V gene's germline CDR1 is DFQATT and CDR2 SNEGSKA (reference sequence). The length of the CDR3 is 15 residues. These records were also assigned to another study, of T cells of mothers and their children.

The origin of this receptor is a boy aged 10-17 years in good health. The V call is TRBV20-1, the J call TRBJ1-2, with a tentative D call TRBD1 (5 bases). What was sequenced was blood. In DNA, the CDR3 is TGCAGTGCTAGAGATTCGGGGCGCAGTAACTATGGCTACACCTTC. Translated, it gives CSARDSGRSNYGYTF.